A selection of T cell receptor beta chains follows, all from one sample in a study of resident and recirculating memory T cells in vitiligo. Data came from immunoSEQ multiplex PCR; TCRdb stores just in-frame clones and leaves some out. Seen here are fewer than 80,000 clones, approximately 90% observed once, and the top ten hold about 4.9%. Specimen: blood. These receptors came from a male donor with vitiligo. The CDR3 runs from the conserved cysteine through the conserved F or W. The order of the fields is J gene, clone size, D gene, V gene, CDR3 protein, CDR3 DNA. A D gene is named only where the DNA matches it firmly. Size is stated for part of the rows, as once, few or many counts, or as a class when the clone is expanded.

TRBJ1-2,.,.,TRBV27,CASSLSGGRGDYGYTF,TGTGCCAGCAGTTTAAGCGGGGGCAGGGGAGACTATGGCTACACCTTC
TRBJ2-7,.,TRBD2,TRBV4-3,CASSQASGGYEQYF,TGCGCCAGCAGCCAAGCTAGCGGGGGTTACGAGCAGTACTTC
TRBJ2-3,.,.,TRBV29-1,CSVQDGTVSTDTQYF,TGCAGCGTTCAGGATGGCACGGTATCCACAGATACGCAGTATTTT
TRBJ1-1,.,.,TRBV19,CASSILPRQRLGAGNTEAFF,TGTGCCAGTAGTATATTGCCCCGTCAGCGCCTGGGGGCGGGGAACACTGAAGCTTTCTTT
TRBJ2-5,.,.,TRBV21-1,CASSTRGLETQYF,TGTGCCAGCAGCACCAGGGGGCTGGAGACCCAGTACTTC
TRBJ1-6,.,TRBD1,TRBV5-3,CARSFALPGQGALCNSPLHF,TGTGCCAGAAGCTTTGCACTGCCGGGACAGGGGGCCCTATGTAATTCACCCCTCCACTTT
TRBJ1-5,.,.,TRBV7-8,CASSLGRVGNQPQHF,TGTGCCAGCAGCTTGGGCAGGGTAGGCAATCAGCCCCAGCATTTT
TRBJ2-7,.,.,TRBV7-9,CASSSDMNYEQYF,TGTGCCAGCAGCTCTGACATGAACTACGAGCAGTACTTC
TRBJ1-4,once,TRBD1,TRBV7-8,CASKSDREGEKLFF,TGTGCCAGCAAATCTGACAGGGAAGGTGAAAAACTGTTTTTT
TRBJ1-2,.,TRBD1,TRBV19,CASAGTAGYTF,TGTGCCAGTGCCGGGACAGCTGGCTACACCTTC
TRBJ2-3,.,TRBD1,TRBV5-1,CASSPGQGMGTGTQYF,TGCGCCAGCAGCCCGGGACAGGGCATGGGTACAGGTACGCAGTATTTT
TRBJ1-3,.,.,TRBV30,CAWSVAFGNTIYF,TGTGCCTGGAGTGTGGCCTTCGGAAACACCATATATTTT
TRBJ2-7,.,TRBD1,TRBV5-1,CASSSGDRVGSWYF,TGCGCCAGCAGCTCGGGCGACAGGGTGGGTAGTTGGTACTTC
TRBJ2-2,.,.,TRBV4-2,CASSHSPRNTGELFF,TGTGCCAGCAGCCACAGTCCCAGGAACACCGGGGAGCTGTTTTTT
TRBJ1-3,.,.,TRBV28,CASSLQGASGNTIYF,TGTGCCAGCAGTCTCCAAGGGGCATCTGGAAACACCATATATTTT
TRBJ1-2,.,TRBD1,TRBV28,CASSLAARDRGQEYGYTF,TGTGCCAGCAGTTTGGCTGCACGGGACAGGGGCCAAGAGTATGGCTACACCTTC
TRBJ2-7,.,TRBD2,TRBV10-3,CAATSSGGAWGEQYF,TGTGCCGCAACGTCGAGCGGGGGGGCCTGGGGAGAGCAGTACTTC
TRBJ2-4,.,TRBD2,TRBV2,CASSEDRAGGRWIQYF,TGTGCCAGCAGTGAAGACCGCGCGGGGGGGCGGTGGATTCAGTACTTC
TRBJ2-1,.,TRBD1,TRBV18,CASSPQTGTVYNEQFF,TGTGCCAGCTCACCGCAAACCGGGACAGTCTACAATGAGCAGTTCTTC
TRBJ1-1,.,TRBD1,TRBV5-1,CASSPSPTGYTMNTEAFF,TGCGCCAGCAGCCCATCCCCGACAGGGTATACAATGAACACTGAAGCTTTCTTT
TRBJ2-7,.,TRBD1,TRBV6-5,CASSFGQGGTYEQYF,TGTGCCAGCAGTTTTGGACAGGGGGGAACCTACGAGCAGTACTTC
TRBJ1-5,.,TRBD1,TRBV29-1,CSVTGTGTGGNQPQHF,TGCAGCGTTACCGGGACAGGGACAGGGGGCAATCAGCCCCAGCATTTT
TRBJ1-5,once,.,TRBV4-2,CASSQDMGRNQPQHF,TGTGCCAGCAGCCAAGATATGGGCCGTAATCAGCCCCAGCATTTT
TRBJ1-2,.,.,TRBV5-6,CASSLGLRGGYTF,TGTGCCAGCAGCTTGGGCCTTAGGGGTGGCTACACCTTC
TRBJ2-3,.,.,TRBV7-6,CASSVLGAGRDTQYF,TGTGCCAGCAGCGTGCTGGGGGCCGGAAGAGATACGCAGTATTTT
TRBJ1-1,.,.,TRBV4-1,CASSEERRSPLSNTEAFF,TGCGCCAGCAGCGAAGAACGGAGGAGTCCGCTCTCGAACACTGAAGCTTTCTTT
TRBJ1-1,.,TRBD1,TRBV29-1,CSARQGAGTEAFF,TGCAGCGCCCGACAGGGGGCTGGGACTGAAGCTTTCTTT
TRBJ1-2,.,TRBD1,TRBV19,CASSPGQGKLNGYTF,TGTGCCAGTAGTCCGGGACAGGGGAAACTCAATGGCTACACCTTC
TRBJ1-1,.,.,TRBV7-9,CASGRAGGGTEAFF,TGTGCCAGCGGCCGCGCGGGGGGAGGCACTGAAGCTTTCTTT
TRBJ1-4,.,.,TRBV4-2,CASTPDRQGNEKLFF,TGTGCCAGCACCCCGGATCGGCAGGGAAATGAAAAACTGTTTTTT